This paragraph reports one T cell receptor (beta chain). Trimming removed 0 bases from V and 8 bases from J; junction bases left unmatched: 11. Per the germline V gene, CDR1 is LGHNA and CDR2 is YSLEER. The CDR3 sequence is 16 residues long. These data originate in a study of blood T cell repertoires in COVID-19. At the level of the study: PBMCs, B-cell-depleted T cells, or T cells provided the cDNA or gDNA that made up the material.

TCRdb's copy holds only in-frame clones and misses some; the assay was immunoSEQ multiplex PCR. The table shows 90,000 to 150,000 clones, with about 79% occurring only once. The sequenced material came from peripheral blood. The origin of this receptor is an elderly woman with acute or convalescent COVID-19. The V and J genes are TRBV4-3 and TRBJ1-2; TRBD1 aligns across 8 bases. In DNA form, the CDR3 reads TGCGCCAGCAGCCAAGATTTGATAGACAGGGGCAGGGGCTACACCTTC. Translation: CASSQDLIDRGRGYTF.